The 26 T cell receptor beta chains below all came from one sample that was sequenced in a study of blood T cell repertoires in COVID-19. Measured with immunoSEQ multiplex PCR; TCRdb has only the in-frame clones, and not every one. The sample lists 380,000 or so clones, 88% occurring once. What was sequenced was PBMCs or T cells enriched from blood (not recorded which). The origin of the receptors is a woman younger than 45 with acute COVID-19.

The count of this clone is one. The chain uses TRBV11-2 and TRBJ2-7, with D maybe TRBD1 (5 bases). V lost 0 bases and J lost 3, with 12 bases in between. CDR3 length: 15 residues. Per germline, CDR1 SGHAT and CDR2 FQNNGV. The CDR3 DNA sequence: TGTGCCAGCAGCTTAGAGTATCAGGGAAGCTACGAGCAGTACTTC. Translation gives CASSLEYQGSYEQYF.

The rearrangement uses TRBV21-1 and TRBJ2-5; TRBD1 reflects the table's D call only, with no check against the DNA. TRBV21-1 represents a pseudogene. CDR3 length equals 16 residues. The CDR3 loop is CASSKGDREAQETQYF. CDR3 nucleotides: TGTGCCAGCAGCAAAGGGGACAGGGAAGCCCAAGAGACCCAGTACTTC.

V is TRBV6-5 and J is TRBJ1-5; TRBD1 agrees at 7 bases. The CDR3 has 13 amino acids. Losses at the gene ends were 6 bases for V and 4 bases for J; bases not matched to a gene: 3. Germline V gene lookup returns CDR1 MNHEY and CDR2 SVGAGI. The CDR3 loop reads CASREDRNQPQHF. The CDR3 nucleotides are TGTGCCAGCAGAGAGGACAGGAATCAGCCCCAGCATTTT.

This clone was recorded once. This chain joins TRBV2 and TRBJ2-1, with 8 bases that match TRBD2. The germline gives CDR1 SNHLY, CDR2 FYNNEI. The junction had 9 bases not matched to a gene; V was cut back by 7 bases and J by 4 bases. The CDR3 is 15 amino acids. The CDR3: CASTGLATSYNEQFF. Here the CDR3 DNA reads TGTGCCAGCACCGGACTAGCTACGAGTTACAATGAGCAGTTCTTC.

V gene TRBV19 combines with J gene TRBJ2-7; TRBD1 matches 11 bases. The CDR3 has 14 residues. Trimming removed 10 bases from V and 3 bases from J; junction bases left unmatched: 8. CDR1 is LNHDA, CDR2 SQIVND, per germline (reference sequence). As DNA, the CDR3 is TGTGCCACGCGCTTGGGACAGGGGGTCTACGAGCAGTACTTC. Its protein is CATRLGQGVYEQYF. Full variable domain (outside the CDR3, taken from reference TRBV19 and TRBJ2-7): DGGITQSPKYLFRKEGQNVTLSCEQNLNHDAMYWYRQDPGQGLRLIYYSQIVNDFQKGDIAEGYSVSREKKESFPLTVTSAQKNPTAFYLCATRLGQGVYEQYFGPGTRLTVT.

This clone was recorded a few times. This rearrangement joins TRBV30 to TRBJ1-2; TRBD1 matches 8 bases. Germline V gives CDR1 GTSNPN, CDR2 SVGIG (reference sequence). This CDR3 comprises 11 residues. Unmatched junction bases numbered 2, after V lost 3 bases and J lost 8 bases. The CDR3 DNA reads TGTGCCTGGAGGACAGGGGACGGCTACACCTTC. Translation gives CAWRTGDGYTF.

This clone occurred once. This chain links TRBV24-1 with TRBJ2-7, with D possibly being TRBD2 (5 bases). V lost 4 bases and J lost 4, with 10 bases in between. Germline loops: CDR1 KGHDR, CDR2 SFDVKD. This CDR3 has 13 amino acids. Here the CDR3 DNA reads TGTGCCACCAGTGACCCCGGAGGTTACGAGCAGTACTTC. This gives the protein CATSDPGGYEQYF.

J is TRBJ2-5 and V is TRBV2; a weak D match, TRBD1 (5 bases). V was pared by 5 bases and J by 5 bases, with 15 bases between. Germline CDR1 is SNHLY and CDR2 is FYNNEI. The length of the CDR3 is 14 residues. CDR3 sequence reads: CASSPWGKGETQYF. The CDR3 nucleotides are TGTGCCAGCAGTCCGTGGGGAAAGGGGGAGACCCAGTACTTC. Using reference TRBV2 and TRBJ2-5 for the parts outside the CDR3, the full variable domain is EPEVTQTPSHQVTQMGQEVILRCVPISNHLYFYWYRQILGQKVEFLVSFYNNEISEKSEIFDDQFSVERPDGSNFTLKIRSTKLEDSAMYFCASSPWGKGETQYFGPGTRLLVL.

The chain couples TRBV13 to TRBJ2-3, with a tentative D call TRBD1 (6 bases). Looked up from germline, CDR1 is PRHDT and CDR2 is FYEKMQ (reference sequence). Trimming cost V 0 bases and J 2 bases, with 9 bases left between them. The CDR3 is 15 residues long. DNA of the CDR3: TGTGCCAGCAGCTTAGGCCAGGGGCTCACAGATACGCAGTATTTT. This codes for CASSLGQGLTDTQYF.

Here the CDR3 reads CASSPGAGAYNEQFF. In nucleotides, the CDR3 is TGTGCCAGCTCACCGGGGGCAGGTGCCTACAATGAGCAGTTCTTC. This sequence joins TRBV18 and TRBJ2-1, with D possibly TRBD1 on 6 matching bases. There are 15 residues in the CDR3. The ends were cut back, 3 bases at V and 2 bases at J, with 11 bases in the middle. Germline V gene data show CDR1 as KGHSH and CDR2 as LQKENI. Full variable domain (missing parts from reference TRBV18 and TRBJ2-1): NAGVMQNPRHLVRRRGQEARLRCSPMKGHSHVYWYRQLPEEGLKFMVYLQKENIIDESGMPKERFSAEFPKEGPSILRIQQVVRGDSAAYFCASSPGAGAYNEQFFGPGTRLTVL.

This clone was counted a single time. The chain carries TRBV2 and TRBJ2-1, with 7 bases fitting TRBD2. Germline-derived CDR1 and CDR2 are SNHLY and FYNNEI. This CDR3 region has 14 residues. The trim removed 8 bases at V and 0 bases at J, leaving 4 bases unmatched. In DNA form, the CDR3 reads TGTGCCAGCGGGGGGGGTCCCTCCTACAATGAGCAGTTCTTC. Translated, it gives CASGGGPSYNEQFF.

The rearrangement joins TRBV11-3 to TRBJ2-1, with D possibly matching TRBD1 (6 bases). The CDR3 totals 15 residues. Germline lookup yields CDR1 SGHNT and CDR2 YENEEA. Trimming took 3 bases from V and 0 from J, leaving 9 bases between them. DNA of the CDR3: TGTGCCAGCAGCTTGCAGGGGAGCTCCTACAATGAGCAGTTCTTC. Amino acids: CASSLQGSSYNEQFF.

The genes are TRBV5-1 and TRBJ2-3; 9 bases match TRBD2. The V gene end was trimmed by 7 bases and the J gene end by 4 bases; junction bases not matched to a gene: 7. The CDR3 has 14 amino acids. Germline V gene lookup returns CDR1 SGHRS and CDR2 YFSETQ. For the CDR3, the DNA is TGCGCCAGCGGGACTAGCTCCGAGGCAGATACGCAGTATTTT. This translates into CASGTSSEADTQYF.

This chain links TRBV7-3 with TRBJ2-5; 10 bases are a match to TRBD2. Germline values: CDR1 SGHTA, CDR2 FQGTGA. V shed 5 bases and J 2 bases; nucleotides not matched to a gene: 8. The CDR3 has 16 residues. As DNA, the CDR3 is TGTGCCAGCAGCCGCTCTAGCGGGGGATCGCAAGAGACCCAGTACTTC. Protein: CASSRSSGGSQETQYF.

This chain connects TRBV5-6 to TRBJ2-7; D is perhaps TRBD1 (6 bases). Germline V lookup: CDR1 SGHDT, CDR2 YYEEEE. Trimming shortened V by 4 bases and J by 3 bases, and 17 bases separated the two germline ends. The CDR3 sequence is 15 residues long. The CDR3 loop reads CASSAMFGTLYEQYF. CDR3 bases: TGTGCCAGCAGCGCCATGTTCGGGACACTCTACGAGCAGTACTTC.

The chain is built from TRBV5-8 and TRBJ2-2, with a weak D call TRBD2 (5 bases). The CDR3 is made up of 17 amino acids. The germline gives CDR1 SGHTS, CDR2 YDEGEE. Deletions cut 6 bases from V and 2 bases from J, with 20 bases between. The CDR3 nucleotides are TGTGCCAGCACAACCAACTTCGGGGTTGGCAACACCGGGGAGCTGTTTTTT. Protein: CASTTNFGVGNTGELFF.

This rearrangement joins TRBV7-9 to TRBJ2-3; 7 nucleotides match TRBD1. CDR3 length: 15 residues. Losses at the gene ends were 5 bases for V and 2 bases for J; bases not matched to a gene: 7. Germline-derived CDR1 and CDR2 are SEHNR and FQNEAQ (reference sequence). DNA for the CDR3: TGTGCCAGCAGCCCCCAGGGGGATCCCACAGATACGCAGTATTTT. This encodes CASSPQGDPTDTQYF. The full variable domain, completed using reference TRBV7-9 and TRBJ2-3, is DTGVSQNPRHKITKRGQNVTFRCDPISEHNRLYWYRQTLGQGPEFLTYFQNEAQLEKSRLLSDRFSAERPKGSFSTLEIQRTEQGDSAMYLCASSPQGDPTDTQYFGPGTRLTVL.

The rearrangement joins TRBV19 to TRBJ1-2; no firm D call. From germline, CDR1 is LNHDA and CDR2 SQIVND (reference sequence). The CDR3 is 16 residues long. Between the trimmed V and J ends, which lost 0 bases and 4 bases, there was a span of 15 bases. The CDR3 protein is CASSIELETRVYGYTF. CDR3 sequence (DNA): TGTGCCAGTAGTATAGAACTAGAAACGAGGGTCTATGGCTACACCTTC.

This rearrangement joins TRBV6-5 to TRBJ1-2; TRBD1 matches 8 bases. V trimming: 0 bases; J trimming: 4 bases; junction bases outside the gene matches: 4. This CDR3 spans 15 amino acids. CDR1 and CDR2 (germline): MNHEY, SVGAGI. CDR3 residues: CASSYSGQATYGYTF. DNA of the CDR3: TGTGCCAGCAGTTACTCGGGACAGGCGACCTATGGCTACACCTTC.

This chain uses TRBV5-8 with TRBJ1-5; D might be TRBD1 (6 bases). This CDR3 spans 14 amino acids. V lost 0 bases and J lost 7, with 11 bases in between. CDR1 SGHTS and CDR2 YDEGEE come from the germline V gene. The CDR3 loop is CASSLEAGVQPQHF. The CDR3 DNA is TGTGCCAGCAGCTTGGAGGCAGGGGTACAGCCCCAGCATTTT.

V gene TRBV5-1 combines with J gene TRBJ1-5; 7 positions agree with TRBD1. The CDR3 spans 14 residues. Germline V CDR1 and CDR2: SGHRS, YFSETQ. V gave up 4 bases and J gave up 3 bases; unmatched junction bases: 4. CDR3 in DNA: TGCGCCAGCAGCCCGGGGACAGACAATCAGCCCCAGCATTTT. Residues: CASSPGTDNQPQHF.

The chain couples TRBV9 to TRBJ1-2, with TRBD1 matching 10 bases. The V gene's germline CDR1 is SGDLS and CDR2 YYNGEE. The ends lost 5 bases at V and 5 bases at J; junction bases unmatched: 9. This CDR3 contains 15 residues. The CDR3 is CASRAGTGEGYGYTF. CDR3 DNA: TGTGCCAGCAGAGCCGGGACAGGGGAGGGGTATGGCTACACCTTC.

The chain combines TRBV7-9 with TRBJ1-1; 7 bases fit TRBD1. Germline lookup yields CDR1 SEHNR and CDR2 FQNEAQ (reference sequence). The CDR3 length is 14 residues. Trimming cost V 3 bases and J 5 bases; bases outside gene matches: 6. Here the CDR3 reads CASSFWTGGTEAFF. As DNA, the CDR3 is TGTGCCAGCAGCTTTTGGACAGGAGGGACTGAAGCTTTCTTT. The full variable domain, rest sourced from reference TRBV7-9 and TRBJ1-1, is DTGVSQNPRHKITKRGQNVTFRCDPISEHNRLYWYRQTLGQGPEFLTYFQNEAQLEKSRLLSDRFSAERPKGSFSTLEIQRTEQGDSAMYLCASSFWTGGTEAFFGQGTRLTVV.

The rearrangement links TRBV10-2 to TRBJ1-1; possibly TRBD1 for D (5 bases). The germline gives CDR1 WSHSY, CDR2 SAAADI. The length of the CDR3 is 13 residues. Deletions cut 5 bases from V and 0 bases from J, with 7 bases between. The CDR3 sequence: CASSQTVNTEAFF. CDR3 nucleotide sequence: TGCGCCAGCAGTCAGACAGTGAACACTGAAGCTTTCTTT.

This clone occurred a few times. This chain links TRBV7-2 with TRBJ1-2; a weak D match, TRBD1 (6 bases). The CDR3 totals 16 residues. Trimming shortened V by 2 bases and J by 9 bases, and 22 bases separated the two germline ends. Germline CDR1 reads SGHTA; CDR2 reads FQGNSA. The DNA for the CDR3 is TGTGCCAGCAGCTTATCCGGGACAAGTCAAATCCGTCGCTACACCTTC. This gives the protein CASSLSGTSQIRRYTF.

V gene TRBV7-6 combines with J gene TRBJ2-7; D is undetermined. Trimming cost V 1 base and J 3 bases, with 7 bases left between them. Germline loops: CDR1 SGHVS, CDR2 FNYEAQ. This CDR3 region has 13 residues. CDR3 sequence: CASSLVADYEQYF. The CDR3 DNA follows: TGTGCCAGCAGCTTAGTGGCGGACTACGAGCAGTACTTC.